Shown below are 28 T cell receptor beta chains from a single sample sequenced in a study of blood T cells in healthy people across ages. Sample-barcoded 5' priming and a J-beta primer mix drove a second PCR of about 6 to 12 cycles. TCRdb recomputed calls from the 5' RACE reads with MiXCR, one row per CDR3 protein. The table lists roughly 800,000 distinct CDR3 sequences, around 25% of them singletons. The same specimen was also included in a second study, on T cells of mothers and their children.

The sequenced sample consisted of blood. The receptors originated from a boy younger than 18 in good health.

Concerning this clonotype itself: At one end, the junction sequence differs from germline, possibly due to a read error. The V and J genes are TRBV20-1 and TRBJ2-5; 10 nucleotides match TRBD2. The CDR3 runs to 18 residues. From germline, CDR1 is DFQATT and CDR2 SNEGSKA (reference sequence). CDR3 in DNA: TGCAGTGCTACCTCTGGGGGTACTATAGCGGGGGGCCGAAAGACCCAGTGCTTC. Translation: CSATSGGTIAGGRKTQCF.

This chain joins TRBV7-9 and TRBJ2-7, with TRBD1 as a possible D gene (6 bases). The better agreement between TRBJ2-5 and the DNA end casts doubt on the J call. The germline V gene has CDR1 SEHNR and CDR2 FQNEAQ (reference sequence). CDR3 length equals 15 residues. The CDR3 region is CASSFVQGSQETQYF. The CDR3 DNA reads TGTGCCAGCAGCTTCGTACAGGGCTCCCAAGAGACCCAGTACTTC.

As concerns this clonotype: Compared with germline, one end of the junction differs, possibly owing to a read error. The rearrangement links TRBV29-1 to TRBJ2-1; D is ambiguous. Germline-derived CDR1 and CDR2 are SQVTM and ANQGSEA. The CDR3 sequence is 14 residues long. CDR3 protein: CRVEPVGKLNEQFF. The DNA for the CDR3 is TGCAGAGTTGAACCGGTCGGCAAACTCAATGAGCAGTTCTTC.

This clonotype was detected a few times. The V call is TRBV5-1, the J call TRBJ1-1; D is perhaps TRBD1 (5 bases). Trimming left V 1 base short and J 0 bases short, with 13 bases between. The CDR3 totals 16 residues. Germline values: CDR1 SGHRS, CDR2 YFSETQ. This CDR3 reads CASSLSGLLVNTEAFF. In DNA, the CDR3 is TGCGCCAGCAGCTTGTCAGGGTTATTGGTGAACACTGAAGCTTTCTTT.

The rearrangement joins TRBV5-1 to TRBJ2-7, with no clear D. The length of the CDR3 is 13 residues. CDR1 and CDR2 from the germline V gene are SGHRS and YFSETQ. V was shortened by 0 bases and J by 8 bases, with 12 bases between the two germline ends. Here the CDR3 DNA reads TGCGCCAGCAGCTTGGACGGTTGGTCACAGCAGTACTTC. Amino acids: CASSLDGWSQQYF. The full variable domain, with the rest looked up from reference TRBV5-1 and TRBJ2-7, is KAGVTQTPRYLIKTRGQQVTLSCSPISGHRSVSWYQQTPGQGLQFLFEYFSETQRNKGNFPGRFSGRQFSNSRSEMNVSTLELGDSALYLCASSLDGWSQQYFGPGTRLTVT.

This clonotype was found a few times. The rearrangement joins TRBV4-1 to TRBJ2-1; a weak D match, TRBD2 (6 bases). Germline loops: CDR1 MGHRA, CDR2 YSYEKL. V lost 1 base and J lost 0, with 10 bases in between. The CDR3 spans 16 residues. The CDR3 DNA reads as TGCGCCAGCAGCCAAGGGTGGAGGGGCTCCTACAATGAGCAGTTCTTC. As protein: CASSQGWRGSYNEQFF.

The V call is TRBV2, the J call TRBJ2-5, with D perhaps TRBD1 or TRBD2 (6 bases each). The J call may be mistaken, given a closer DNA end match to TRBJ2-7. Germline CDR1 reads SNHLY; CDR2 reads FYNNEI. The CDR3 contains 13 residues. CDR3 bases: TGTGCCAGCAGCGGGGGCAGAACCTACGAGCAGTACTTC. The encoded protein is CASSGGRTYEQYF.

This clonotype was picked up a small number of times. V and J are TRBV20-1 and TRBJ2-5, with a tentative D call TRBD2 (5 bases). This CDR3 region has 14 residues. Germline CDR1 DFQATT, CDR2 SNEGSKA (reference sequence). The CDR3, as DNA: TGCAGCTGGAGCGGAGAGGGCACCCAAGAGACCCAGTACTTC. Its translation is CSWSGEGTQETQYF.

V is TRBV28 and J is TRBJ2-5; 12 nucleotides agree with TRBD2. The CDR3 runs to 15 residues. Germline CDR1 reads MDHEN; CDR2 reads SYDVKM. Germline trimming cut 6 bases from V and 0 bases from J; bases unmatched to any gene: 2. CDR3 residues: CASRRLAGDQETQYF. CDR3 DNA sequence: TGTGCCAGCAGAAGACTAGCGGGGGACCAAGAGACCCAGTACTTC. The full variable domain, with the rest looked up from reference TRBV28 and TRBJ2-5, is DVKVTQSSRYLVKRTGEKVFLECVQDMDHENMFWYRQDPGLGLRLIYFSYDVKMKEKGDIPEGYSVSREKKERFSLILESASTNQTSMYLCASRRLAGDQETQYFGPGTRLLVL.

The chain employs TRBV30 and TRBJ2-5, with 8 bases identical to TRBD2. The CDR3 runs to 14 residues. Unmatched junction bases numbered 5, after V lost 1 base and J lost 4 bases. Looked up from germline, CDR1 is GTSNPN and CDR2 is SVGIG (reference sequence). This CDR3 is CAWSATSGGETQYF. The CDR3 DNA is TGTGCCTGGAGTGCAACTAGCGGAGGAGAGACCCAGTACTTC.

This clonotype was detected a few times. This chain uses TRBV7-9 with TRBJ1-4, with unresolved D. Deletions cut 4 bases from V and 2 bases from J, with 8 bases between. The V gene's germline CDR1 is SEHNR and CDR2 FQNEAQ (reference sequence). The CDR3 extends over 14 amino acids. The chain's CDR3 is CASSSRNTNEKLFF. The CDR3 nucleotides are TGTGCCAGCAGCTCCCGGAACACTAATGAAAAACTGTTTTTT.

The V call is TRBV28, the J call TRBJ2-7; D may be TRBD1 (5 bases). Looked up from germline, CDR1 is MDHEN and CDR2 is SYDVKM. V dropped 3 bases and J dropped 3 bases, with 12 bases sitting between them. The CDR3 is 14 amino acids. DNA of the CDR3: TGTGCCAGCAGTTTTAACATCGGACACTACGAGCAGTACTTC. It encodes CASSFNIGHYEQYF.

V usage is TRBV20-1 and J usage is TRBJ1-5; tentatively, D is TRBD1 (6 bases). Germline CDR1 and CDR2: DFQATT and SNEGSKA (reference sequence). The CDR3 covers 15 residues. V lost 0 bases and J lost 5, with 14 bases in between. CDR3 DNA sequence: TGCAGTGCTAGAGATCAGGGGTGGCTGGATCAGCCCCAGCATTTT. Amino acids: CSARDQGWLDQPQHF.

This chain uses TRBV11-1 with TRBJ2-7; TRBD1 is a possible D gene (6 bases). CDR3 size: 14 residues. Per the germline V gene, CDR1 is SGHAT and CDR2 is FQDESV (reference sequence). V dropped 3 bases and J dropped 1 base, with 10 bases sitting between them. For the CDR3, the DNA is TGTGCCAGCAGCTTTAACAGGGATTCCTACGAGCAGTACTTC. Translation gives CASSFNRDSYEQYF.

The chain recombines TRBV20-1 with TRBJ2-1; 7 nucleotides align to TRBD1. This CDR3 has 15 residues. J lost 0 bases, V lost 4 bases, and 6 bases had no gene match. Germline lookup yields CDR1 DFQATT and CDR2 SNEGSKA (reference sequence). CDR3 region: CSAKRGQSSYNEQFF. In nucleotides, the CDR3 is TGCAGTGCTAAAAGGGGGCAGAGCTCCTACAATGAGCAGTTCTTC.

The rearrangement uses TRBV5-1 and TRBJ1-2; no clear D gene. Germline V lookup: CDR1 SGHRS, CDR2 YFSETQ. Trimming shortened V by 0 bases and J by 8 bases, and 11 bases separated the two germline ends. The length of the CDR3 is 13 residues. The DNA of the CDR3 is TGCGCCAGCAGCTTGGATGACCCCGCGGGCTACACCTTC. This encodes CASSLDDPAGYTF.

Notes on this clonotype: The DNA is omitted, as the CDR3 cannot be located on it reliably, and the CDR3 follows TCRdb's listing. This CDR3 is CAVGEGAGRWYEQYF. The rearrangement links TRBV21-1 to TRBJ2-7; TRBD1 was called by the table and not checked on the DNA. TRBV21-1 constitutes a pseudogene. The CDR3 length equals 15 residues, ends included.

This clonotype was counted a few times. The rearrangement uses TRBV5-4 and TRBJ2-1; possible D gene TRBD1, 6 bases. Germline V gene lookup returns CDR1 SGHNT and CDR2 YYREEE (reference sequence). This CDR3 has 14 amino acids. V was trimmed by 2 bases and J by 8 bases, leaving 14 bases between them. As DNA, the CDR3 is TGTGCCAGCAGCTTACCCAGGGGCTCCGATGAGCAGTTCTTC. It specifies CASSLPRGSDEQFF.

This clonotype was picked up a small number of times. The rearrangement links TRBV2 to TRBJ2-5; no reliable D call. The V end was cut by 3 bases, the J end by 1 base, with 18 bases between. The length of the CDR3 is 17 residues. Germline values: CDR1 SNHLY, CDR2 FYNNEI. CDR3 DNA sequence: TGTGCCAGCAGTGATCAGTGGGCCGGAACAGTCCAAGAGACCCAGTACTTC. Amino acids: CASSDQWAGTVQETQYF. The variable domain in full, completed from reference TRBV2 and TRBJ2-5, reads EPEVTQTPSHQVTQMGQEVILRCVPISNHLYFYWYRQILGQKVEFLVSFYNNEISEKSEIFDDQFSVERPDGSNFTLKIRSTKLEDSAMYFCASSDQWAGTVQETQYFGPGTRLLVL.

The chain couples TRBV10-2 to TRBJ2-5; D remains unclear. The J call may not be correct, given that the DNA end is closer to TRBJ2-7. The V gene's germline CDR1 is WSHSY and CDR2 SAAADI. The CDR3 runs 12 residues. The CDR3 loop is CASRAPSYEQYF. In nucleotides, the CDR3 is TGCGCCTCACGGGCACCGTCCTACGAGCAGTACTTC.

This clonotype was seen at least ten times. One end of the junction does not line up with germline, which may come from a read error. In DNA, the CDR3 is TGTGCCAGCAGTTTAATAGGGGGGGAGACCCAGTACTTC. This gives the protein CASSLIGGETQYF. The V gene is TRBV5-1, the J gene TRBJ2-5; D tentatively fits TRBD1 or TRBD2 (6 bases each). CDR3 size: 13 residues. Looked up from germline, CDR1 is SGHRS and CDR2 is YFSETQ.

V gene TRBV7-8 combines with J gene TRBJ1-3, with 8 positions matching TRBD1. V lost 5 bases, J lost 7 bases, and 4 bases stayed unmatched. The germline gives CDR1 SGHVS, CDR2 FQNEAQ. There are 13 residues in the CDR3. CDR3 sequence (DNA): TGTGCCAGCAGCCACGACAGGGGCAACACCATATATTTT. Its protein is CASSHDRGNTIYF.

This clonotype was detected only a few times. This rearrangement joins TRBV18 to TRBJ1-6; D gene ambiguous. Trimming took off 1 base at V and 5 bases at J, with 12 bases between the two ends. The CDR3 totals 16 residues. Germline CDR1 is KGHSH and CDR2 is LQKENI. CDR3 in amino acids: CASSPRVIQDNSPLHF. CDR3 nucleotide sequence: TGTGCCAGCTCACCACGTGTCATTCAAGATAATTCACCCCTCCACTTT.

This clonotype was counted a few times. The chain links TRBV20-1 to TRBJ2-5, with 7 positions matching TRBD2. Losses at the gene ends were 0 bases for V and 2 bases for J; bases not matched to a gene: 6. CDR1 and CDR2 (germline): DFQATT, SNEGSKA (reference sequence). The CDR3 covers 15 residues. CDR3 in amino acids: CSARDRLAGQETQYF. CDR3 sequence (DNA): TGCAGTGCTAGAGATAGGTTAGCGGGTCAAGAGACCCAGTACTTC.

This clonotype has only a few counts. The chain uses TRBV10-3 and TRBJ2-1, with 13 bases fitting TRBD2. The CDR3 spans 14 residues. V gave up 8 bases and J gave up 6 bases; unmatched junction bases: 4. Per the germline V gene, CDR1 is ENHRY and CDR2 is SYGVKD. This CDR3 reads CAISGLAGVNEQFF. CDR3 in DNA: TGTGCCATCTCAGGACTAGCGGGAGTCAATGAGCAGTTCTTC.

The chain joins TRBV7-2 to TRBJ1-2; 8 bases match TRBD1. CDR1 and CDR2 from the germline V gene are SGHTA and FQGNSA. This CDR3 contains 16 residues. After removal of 5 bases from V and 7 bases from J, the junction contained 15 bases not matched to a gene. CDR3 amino acids: CASSIRPQGAGGGYTF. The CDR3 DNA follows: TGTGCCAGCAGCATACGACCCCAGGGGGCAGGAGGTGGCTACACCTTC. The full variable domain, rest sourced from reference TRBV7-2 and TRBJ1-2, is GAGVSQSPSNKVTEKGKDVELRCDPISGHTALYWYRQSLGQGLEFLIYFQGNSAPDKSGLPSDRFSAERTGGSVSTLTIQRTQQEDSAVYLCASSIRPQGAGGGYTFGSGTRLTVV.

V is TRBV7-9 and J is TRBJ1-1, with TRBD1 matching 7 bases. CDR1 SEHNR and CDR2 FQNEAQ come from the germline V gene (reference sequence). This CDR3 comprises 14 residues. Unmatched junction bases numbered 7, after V lost 5 bases and J lost 4 bases. The CDR3 here is CASSDRQGATEAFF. The CDR3 DNA is TGTGCCAGCAGCGACCGACAGGGCGCCACTGAAGCTTTCTTT.

This clonotype was detected only a few times. The chain is built from TRBV6-2 or TRBV6-3 and TRBJ1-6; 9 nucleotides align to TRBD1. The junction had 7 bases not matched to a gene; V was cut back by 3 bases and J by 10 bases. The CDR3 spans 15 residues. Germline-derived CDR1 and CDR2 are MNHEY and SVGEGT. The CDR3 DNA reads TGTGCCAGCAGTTATCCGCGACAGGGGGTCTCACCCCTCCACTTT. Amino acids: CASSYPRQGVSPLHF.